These 24 T cell receptor beta chains came from one sample sequenced in a study of glioma-infiltrating T cells after dendritic cell vaccination. Assay: immunoSEQ multiplex PCR; the TCRdb copy retains only in-frame clones and omits some. The sample lists under 100,000 clones, 79% seen once, with around 5.9% in the top ten. The sequencing here drew on blood, taken before dendritic cell vaccination. Source of these receptors: a human donor with glioblastoma.

The genes are TRBV28 and TRBJ2-1; 9 bases are a match to TRBD2. Germline V gene data show CDR1 as MDHEN and CDR2 as SYDVKM. There are 17 residues in the CDR3. The trim removed 3 bases at V and 5 bases at J, leaving 11 bases unmatched. CDR3 in amino acids: CASSFNRREGPDNEQFF. Here the CDR3 DNA reads TGTGCCAGCAGTTTTAATCGGCGGGAGGGCCCCGACAATGAGCAGTTCTTC.

The rearrangement uses TRBV29-1 and TRBJ2-3; 11 positions match TRBD2. After removal of 7 bases from V and 3 bases from J, the junction contained 3 bases not matched to a gene. CDR1 and CDR2 from the germline V gene are SQVTM and ANQGSEA. The CDR3 has 13 residues. The CDR3 DNA reads as TGCAGCGCCCGACTAGCGGGGACAGATACGCAGTATTTT. Translated, it gives CSARLAGTDTQYF.

The chain is built from TRBV14 and TRBJ2-7, with no clear D. The length of the CDR3 is 14 residues. V lost 0 bases, J lost 0 bases, and 6 bases lay in between. Germline lookup yields CDR1 SGHDN and CDR2 FVKESK. The CDR3 DNA follows: TGTGCCAGCAGCCAAGATGAGAGCTCCTACGAGCAGTACTTC. This translates into CASSQDESSYEQYF.

The chain links TRBV6-1 to TRBJ2-5; 11 bases align to TRBD2. Per germline, CDR1 MNHNS and CDR2 SASEGT. The CDR3 has 14 residues. V lost 5 bases to trimming and J lost 11 bases; unmatched junction nucleotides: 10. The CDR3: CASSQLAGAGEQYF. CDR3 DNA: TGTGCCAGCAGTCAACTAGCGGGAGCGGGAGAGCAGTACTTC.

J is TRBJ2-2 and V is TRBV9, with 12 bases matching TRBD2. With 0 bases clipped from V and 4 bases from J, the junction kept 13 bases outside the gene matches. Germline V gives CDR1 SGDLS, CDR2 YYNGEE. The CDR3 totals 20 residues. The CDR3 here is CASSVGKGLAGFLGTGELFF. The CDR3 DNA sequence: TGTGCCAGCAGCGTAGGAAAAGGACTAGCGGGATTTTTAGGCACCGGGGAGCTGTTTTTT.

The chain combines TRBV14 with TRBJ1-2; 7 bases fit TRBD1. With V trimmed by 0 bases and J by 0 bases, 7 bases remained unmatched. This CDR3 region has 17 residues. The germline V gene encodes CDR1 SGHDN and CDR2 FVKESK. The CDR3 nucleotides read TGTGCCAGCAGCCAAGACAGGGACAGAGAAGCTAACTATGGCTACACCTTC. It specifies CASSQDRDREANYGYTF.

This chain connects TRBV19 to TRBJ1-4; D gene uncertain. CDR3 length: 14 amino acids. The germline gives CDR1 LNHDA, CDR2 SQIVND (reference sequence). V was clipped by 3 bases and J by 4 bases, with 9 bases between them. The CDR3 spells CASSIAGNNEKLFF. CDR3 in DNA: TGTGCCAGTAGTATCGCGGGTAATAATGAAAAACTGTTTTTT.

The genes are TRBV6-5 and TRBJ2-3; 9 positions match TRBD1. V trimming: 6 bases; J trimming: 2 bases; junction bases outside the gene matches: 6. Looked up from germline, CDR1 is MNHEY and CDR2 is SVGAGI. There are 15 residues in the CDR3. The CDR3 reads CASSATGGYTDTQYF. For the CDR3, the DNA is TGTGCCAGCAGCGCGACAGGGGGGTACACAGATACGCAGTATTTT.

The V call is TRBV6-4, the J call TRBJ1-5; 7 positions agree with TRBD1. Germline values: CDR1 MRHNA, CDR2 SNTAGT. The length of the CDR3 is 14 residues. V dropped 5 bases and J dropped 6; count of bases not matched to a gene: 7. Here the CDR3 reads CASSPHRGRQPQHF. The CDR3 DNA reads TGTGCCAGCAGTCCACACAGGGGTCGTCAGCCCCAGCATTTT.

The rearrangement links TRBV6-1 to TRBJ2-1, with D perhaps matching TRBD1 (6 bases). In germline, CDR1 is MNHNS, CDR2 SASEGT. The V end lost 1 base, the J end lost 6 bases, and 19 bases lay between the germline ends. The CDR3 consists of 17 residues. The CDR3: CASSEVPGTIVGNEQFF. The CDR3, as DNA: TGTGCCAGCAGTGAAGTGCCCGGGACAATTGTGGGCAATGAGCAGTTCTTC.

A single count supports this clone. The chain couples TRBV5-6 to TRBJ1-2, with D possibly matching TRBD1 (6 bases). Germline CDR1 and CDR2: SGHDT and YYEEEE. Trimming removed 2 bases at V and 2 bases at J, with 13 bases between. The CDR3 sequence is 15 residues long. CDR3 region: CASSFWTAPNYGYTF. The CDR3 bases are TGTGCCAGCAGCTTTTGGACAGCGCCCAACTATGGCTACACCTTC.

J is TRBJ2-7 and V is TRBV27, with 8 bases aligning to TRBD1. Germline V gene sequence: CDR1 MNHEY, CDR2 SMNVEV (reference sequence). With V trimmed by 2 bases and J by 1 base, 4 bases remained unmatched. The CDR3 totals 15 residues. CDR3 sequence reads: CASSLRGQGSYEQYF. CDR3 in DNA: TGTGCCAGCAGTTTACGCGGACAGGGTTCCTACGAGCAGTACTTC.

The chain recombines TRBV5-1 with TRBJ2-7, with D unresolved. This CDR3 is 13 amino acids long. V was trimmed by 0 bases and J by 6 bases, leaving 10 bases between them. Germline V gene lookup returns CDR1 SGHRS and CDR2 YFSETQ. Here the CDR3 reads CASSLVPESEQYF. The CDR3 DNA follows: TGCGCCAGCAGCTTGGTACCGGAGAGCGAGCAGTACTTC.

The chain couples TRBV19 to TRBJ1-4, with 10 bases that match TRBD1. Germline V lookup: CDR1 LNHDA, CDR2 SQIVND (reference sequence). V trimming: 4 bases; J trimming: 8 bases; junction bases outside the gene matches: 7. This CDR3 region has 15 residues. CDR3 bases: TGTGCCAGTAGTAACCCGACAGGGGGCATGGAAAAACTGTTTTTT. Its translation: CASSNPTGGMEKLFF.

This chain uses TRBV10-2 with TRBJ2-7; 14 bases are shared with TRBD2. Germline loops: CDR1 WSHSY, CDR2 SAAADI. CDR3 size: 18 residues. J gave up 3 bases and V 4 bases, and 11 bases lay outside the gene matches. The CDR3 reads CASSVGLAGGQVGYEQYF. The CDR3 DNA is TGCGCCAGCAGTGTTGGACTAGCGGGAGGACAGGTGGGCTACGAGCAGTACTTC.

As DNA, the CDR3 is TGTGCCAGCAGTTCGGGGGGTGCGGGATTAAGCGATCAGCCCCAGCATTTT. It translates to CASSSGGAGLSDQPQHF. V is TRBV28 and J is TRBJ1-5, with TRBD1 as a possible D gene (5 bases). Germline assignment: CDR1 MDHEN and CDR2 SYDVKM. V gave up 4 bases and J gave up 5 bases, with 21 bases separating them. The CDR3 runs to 17 residues.

The chain uses TRBV5-1 and TRBJ2-5; D gene unclear. The end of the DNA fits TRBJ2-7 better, so the J call may be wrong. The CDR3 totals 9 residues. Germline V CDR1 and CDR2: SGHRS, YFSETQ. CDR3: CASRYEQYF. The CDR3 DNA reads as TGCGCCAGCCGTTACGAGCAGTACTTC.

The chain links TRBV7-8 to TRBJ2-2, with 7 bases fitting TRBD2. V lost 0 bases to trimming and J lost 7 bases; unmatched junction nucleotides: 5. Germline assignment: CDR1 SGHVS and CDR2 FQNEAQ. CDR3 length: 15 amino acids. The CDR3 region is CASSLAGGPSGELFF. CDR3 coding DNA: TGTGCCAGCAGCTTAGCGGGAGGGCCGAGCGGGGAGCTGTTTTTT.

The V gene is TRBV2, the J gene TRBJ1-1; 7 bases are a match to TRBD1. Trimming cost V 8 bases and J 3 bases; bases outside gene matches: 9. There are 14 residues in the CDR3. Germline CDR1 is SNHLY and CDR2 is FYNNEI. For the CDR3, the DNA is TGTGCCAGCCCCGCCGCGCAGGGGGACACTGAAGCTTTCTTT. The encoded protein is CASPAAQGDTEAFF.

The gene calls are TRBV6-5 and TRBJ1-2; TRBD1 aligns across 8 bases. The CDR3 extends over 15 amino acids. Trimming cost V 0 bases and J 12 bases; bases outside gene matches: 12. Germline CDR1 and CDR2: MNHEY and SVGAGI. CDR3 coding DNA: TGTGCCAGCAGTTACTCCTTCTCCCAGGGGGCTCGCCACACCTTC. Encoded protein: CASSYSFSQGARHTF.

The rearrangement links TRBV10-2 to TRBJ2-7; 10 bases are shared with TRBD2. This CDR3 is built from 15 residues. Germline V CDR1 and CDR2: WSHSY, SAAADI. Trimming at V came to 6 bases and at J to 3 bases, leaving 8 bases not matched to a gene. This CDR3 is CASRGALAGDYEQYF. In DNA form, the CDR3 reads TGCGCCAGCAGGGGAGCGCTAGCGGGAGACTACGAGCAGTACTTC.

This chain links TRBV27 with TRBJ2-1; a weak D match, TRBD2 (5 bases). The CDR3 runs 15 residues. The ends were cut back, 5 bases at V and 6 bases at J, with 17 bases in the middle. Looked up from germline, CDR1 is MNHEY and CDR2 is SMNVEV (reference sequence). The CDR3 spells CASSGGISEINEQFF. The CDR3 coding sequence is TGTGCCAGCAGTGGAGGTATATCTGAAATCAATGAGCAGTTCTTC.

In this sample, this clone turned up once. CDR3 residues: CASRSTSGTYEQYF. CDR3 nucleotides: TGTGCCAGCAGATCGACTAGCGGGACTTACGAGCAGTACTTC. V and J are TRBV27 and TRBJ2-7; 11 positions match TRBD2. Per germline, CDR1 MNHEY and CDR2 SMNVEV (reference sequence). This CDR3 spans 14 amino acids. Trimming removed 6 bases from V and 4 bases from J; junction bases left unmatched: 5.

The chain is built from TRBV9 and TRBJ2-7; no clear D gene. Trimming stripped 0 bases from V and 7 bases from J, with 11 bases between. There are 13 residues in the CDR3. CDR1 and CDR2 (germline): SGDLS, YYNGEE. The CDR3 DNA follows: TGTGCCAGCAGCGTAGGGCCCGTCGGGGAGCAGTACTTC. This gives the protein CASSVGPVGEQYF.